The clone carrying this T cell receptor (beta chain) was recorded once. Authors' data handling: Reference gene primer amplification gave estimated nucleated cell counts. Using immunoSEQ multiplex PCR, the repertoire was profiled, and TCRdb retains in-frame clones only, with some absent. V, J and clone size reflect that table, while D and trimming were determined from the DNA. The table includes about 100,000 clones, around 87% detected once. The V end lost 5 bases, the J end lost 4 bases, and 15 bases lay between the germline ends. The CDR3 is 15 amino acids. CDR1 MDHEN and CDR2 SYDVKM come from the germline V gene. This entry is derived from a study of blood T cell repertoires in COVID-19. Across the whole study: Acute and convalescent COVID-19 specimens originated in the United States, Italy and Spain. In each case, the material was cDNA or gDNA derived from T cells, B-cell-depleted T cells, or PBMCs.

The sequence derives from a woman aged 30 to 39 with acute or convalescent COVID-19. The gene calls are TRBV28 and TRBJ1-5, with a tentative D call TRBD1 (5 bases). The sequencing input was peripheral blood. The chain's CDR3 is CASSRGGGRNQPQHF. CDR3 coding DNA: TGTGCCAGCAGTCGTGGGGGAGGGCGTAATCAGCCCCAGCATTTT.